This T cell receptor (beta chain) derives from a study of cytomegalovirus exposure and HLA in healthy donors. Findings and caveats of the study: The study listed 150 to 200 cytomegalovirus-associated TCR beta chains. There were a few CMV-associated chains whose specificity for CMV antigens was confirmed in vitro.

From the 120-subject validation cohort, which was separate from the approximately 670-subject first cohort, the donors were drawn. Worth noting for this clone: The antigen remains undetermined.

Germline V CDR1 and CDR2: LGHNA, YSLEER. This CDR3 has 14 residues. The V segment lost 2 bases and the J segment 5 bases; nucleotides outside the gene matches: 4. The table came from immunoSEQ multiplex PCR; TCRdb's copy has only in-frame clones and leaves some out. In the table there are 150,000 to 200,000 clones, 84% of which are singletons. The sequence was obtained from a man between 18 and 29 years old in good health and CMV-seropositive. The V and J genes are TRBV4-3 and TRBJ2-7, with 9 bases identical to TRBD1. The specimen was PBMCs. CDR3 nucleotide sequence: TGCGCCAGCAGCCAATGGACAGGGGAGGACGAGCAGTACTTC. Its translation: CASSQWTGEDEQYF.